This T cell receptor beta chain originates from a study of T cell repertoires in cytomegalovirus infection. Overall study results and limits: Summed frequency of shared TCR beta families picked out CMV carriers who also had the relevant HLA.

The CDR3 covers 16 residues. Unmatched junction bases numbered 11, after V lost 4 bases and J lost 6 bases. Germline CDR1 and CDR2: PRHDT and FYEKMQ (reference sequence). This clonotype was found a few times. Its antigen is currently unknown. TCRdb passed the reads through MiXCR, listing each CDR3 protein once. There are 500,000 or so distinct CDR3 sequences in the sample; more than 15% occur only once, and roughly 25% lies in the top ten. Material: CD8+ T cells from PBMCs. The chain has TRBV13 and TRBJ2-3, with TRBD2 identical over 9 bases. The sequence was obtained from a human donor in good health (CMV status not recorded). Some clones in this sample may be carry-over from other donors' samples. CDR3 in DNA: TGTGCCAGCAGCTCCATAATGCGGGAGGGCTTGGATACGCAGTATTTT. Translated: CASSSIMREGLDTQYF.